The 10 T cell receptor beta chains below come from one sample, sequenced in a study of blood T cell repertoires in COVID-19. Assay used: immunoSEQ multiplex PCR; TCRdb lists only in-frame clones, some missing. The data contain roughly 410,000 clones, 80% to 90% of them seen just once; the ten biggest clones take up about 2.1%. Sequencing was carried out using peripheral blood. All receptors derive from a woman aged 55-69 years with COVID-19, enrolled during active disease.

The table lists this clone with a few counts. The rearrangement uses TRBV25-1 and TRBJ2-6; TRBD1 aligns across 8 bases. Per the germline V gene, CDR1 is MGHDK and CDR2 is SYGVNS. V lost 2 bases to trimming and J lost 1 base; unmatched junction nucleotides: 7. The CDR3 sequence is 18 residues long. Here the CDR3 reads CASSERTGPSSGANVLTF. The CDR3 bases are TGTGCCAGCAGTGAACGGACAGGGCCCTCTTCTGGGGCCAACGTCCTGACTTTC.

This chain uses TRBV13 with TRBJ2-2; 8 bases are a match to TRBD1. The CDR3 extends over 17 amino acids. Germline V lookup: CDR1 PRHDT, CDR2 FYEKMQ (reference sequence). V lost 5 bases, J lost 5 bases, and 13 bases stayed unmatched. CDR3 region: CASSPGGDRGETGELFF. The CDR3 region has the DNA TGTGCCAGCAGCCCCGGTGGAGACAGGGGAGAGACCGGGGAGCTGTTTTTT.

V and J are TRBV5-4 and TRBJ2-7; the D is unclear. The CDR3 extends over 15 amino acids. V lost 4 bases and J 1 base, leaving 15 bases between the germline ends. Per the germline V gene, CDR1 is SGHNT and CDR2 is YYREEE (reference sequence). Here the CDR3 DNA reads TGTGCCAGCAGCCCGGTGGGCTCTACATCCTACGAGCAGTACTTC. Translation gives CASSPVGSTSYEQYF.

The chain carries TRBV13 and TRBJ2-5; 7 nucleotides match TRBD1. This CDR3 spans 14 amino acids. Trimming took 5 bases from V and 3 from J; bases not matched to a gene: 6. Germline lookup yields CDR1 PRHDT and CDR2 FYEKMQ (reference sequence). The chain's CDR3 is CASSLRDRKETQYF. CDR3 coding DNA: TGTGCCAGCAGCCTCCGGGACAGAAAAGAGACCCAGTACTTC.

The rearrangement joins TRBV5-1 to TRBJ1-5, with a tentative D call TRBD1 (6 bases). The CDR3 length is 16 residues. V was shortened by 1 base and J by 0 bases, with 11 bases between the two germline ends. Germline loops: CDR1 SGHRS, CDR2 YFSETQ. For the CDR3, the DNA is TGCGCCAGCAGCTTGTCTGGACAGACTAGCAATCAGCCCCAGCATTTT. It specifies CASSLSGQTSNQPQHF.

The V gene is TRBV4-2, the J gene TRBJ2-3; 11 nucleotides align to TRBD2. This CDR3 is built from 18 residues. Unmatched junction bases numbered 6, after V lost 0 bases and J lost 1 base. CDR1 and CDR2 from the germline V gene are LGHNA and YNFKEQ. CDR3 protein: CASSQDPLSGGGTDTQYF. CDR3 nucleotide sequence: TGTGCCAGCAGCCAAGACCCCCTTAGCGGGGGGGGCACAGATACGCAGTATTTT.

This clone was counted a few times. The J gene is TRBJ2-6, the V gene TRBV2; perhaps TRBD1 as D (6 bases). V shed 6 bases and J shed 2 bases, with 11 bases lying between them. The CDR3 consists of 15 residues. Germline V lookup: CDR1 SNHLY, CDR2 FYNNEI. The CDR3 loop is CASSQQGPGANVLTF. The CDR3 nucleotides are TGTGCCAGCAGCCAACAGGGCCCTGGGGCCAACGTCCTGACTTTC.

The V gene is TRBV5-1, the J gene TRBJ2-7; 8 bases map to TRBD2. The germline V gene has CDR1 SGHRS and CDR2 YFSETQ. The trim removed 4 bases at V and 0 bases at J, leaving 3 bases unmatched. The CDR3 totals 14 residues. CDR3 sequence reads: CASSPGTSSYEQYF. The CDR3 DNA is TGCGCCAGCAGCCCCGGGACTAGCTCCTACGAGCAGTACTTC.

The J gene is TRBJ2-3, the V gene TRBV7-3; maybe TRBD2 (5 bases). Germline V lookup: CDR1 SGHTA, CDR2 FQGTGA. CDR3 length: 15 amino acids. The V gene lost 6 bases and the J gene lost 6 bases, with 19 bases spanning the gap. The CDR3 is CASRLTRDPPDTQYF. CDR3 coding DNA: TGTGCCAGCAGACTAACTCGGGATCCTCCGGATACGCAGTATTTT.

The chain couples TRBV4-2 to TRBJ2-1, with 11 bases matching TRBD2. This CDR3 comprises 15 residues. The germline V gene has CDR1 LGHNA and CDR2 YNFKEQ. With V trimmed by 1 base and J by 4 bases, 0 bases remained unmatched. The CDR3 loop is CASSQGTSGYNEQFF. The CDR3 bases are TGTGCCAGCAGCCAAGGGACTAGCGGGTACAATGAGCAGTTCTTC.